The sequence of this TCR beta chain was determined in a study of OX40 agonist ivuxolimab in advanced cancers. The overall study: Eligibility rules accepted prior anti-PD-1, anti-PD-L1 or anti-CTLA-4 therapy, and 35% to 45% had some.

The table came from immunoSEQ multiplex PCR; TCRdb's copy has only in-frame clones and leaves some out. The sample contains approximately 50,000 clones, roughly 87% of which appear only once. V shed 7 bases and J 3 bases; nucleotides not matched to a gene: 15. This CDR3 comprises 16 residues. Germline CDR1 SGDLS, CDR2 YYNGEE. Exclusion applied to patients with autoimmune disease history or systemic immunosuppression. This rearrangement joins TRBV9 to TRBJ2-7, with TRBD2 matching 8 bases. The clonotype was recovered from an adult with an advanced solid tumor such as melanoma, head and neck, liver or kidney cancer. Sequencing used CD4+ or CD8+ T cells sorted from blood, obtained in a trial of the OX40 agonist ivuxolimab. The CDR3 spells CASSRGSSGSLYEQYF. As DNA, the CDR3 is TGTGCCAGCTCCCGCGGTAGCAGCGGGAGTCTCTACGAGCAGTACTTC.